The 18 T cell receptor beta chains given below trace back to one sample, sequenced in a study of blood T cells in healthy people across ages. Together with a sample-barcoded 5' primer, a J-beta primer mix was included in a second PCR lasting about 7 to 11 cycles. TCRdb redid the calling of the 5' RACE reads with MiXCR, one entry per CDR3 protein. The sample lists about 2 million distinct CDR3 sequences, around half occurring once. Input material: blood. The receptor source for this set is a woman aged 40 to 49 in good health.

The sample holds a few counts of this clonotype. This chain uses TRBV6-6 with TRBJ2-5, with no clear D. Germline V CDR1 and CDR2: MNHNY, SVGAGI (reference sequence). The CDR3 is 14 amino acids. Trimming removed 5 bases at V and 4 bases at J, with 14 bases between. The CDR3 sequence: CASSPPGVRETQYF. The DNA for the CDR3 is TGTGCCAGCAGTCCCCCAGGAGTCCGAGAGACCCAGTACTTC.

J is TRBJ2-1 and V is TRBV5-6, with 12 bases matching TRBD2. The CDR3 is made up of 19 amino acids. The V gene end was trimmed by 2 bases and the J gene end by 0 bases; junction bases not matched to a gene: 9. Germline lookup yields CDR1 SGHDT and CDR2 YYEEEE. The DNA for the CDR3 is TGTGCCAGCAGCTTTATGACTAGCGGGGGCCACCTCTCCTACAATGAGCAGTTCTTC. This translates into CASSFMTSGGHLSYNEQFF. Using reference TRBV5-6 and TRBJ2-1 for the parts outside the CDR3, the full variable domain is DAGVTQSPTHLIKTRGQQVTLRCSPKSGHDTVSWYQQALGQGPQFIFQYYEEEERQRGNFPDRFSGHQFPNYSSELNVNALLLGDSALYLCASSFMTSGGHLSYNEQFFGPGTRLTVL.

This chain links TRBV4-3 with TRBJ2-5; D is unclear. The length of the CDR3 is 13 residues. Germline V gene data show CDR1 as LGHNA and CDR2 as YSLEER. V lost 0 bases, J lost 3 bases, and 5 bases lay in between. DNA for the CDR3: TGCGCCAGCAGCCAAGAGGCTAAAGAGACCCAGTACTTC. It yields the protein CASSQEAKETQYF.

The sample holds many counts of this clonotype. This chain uses TRBV29-1 with TRBJ2-5, with 11 bases matching TRBD1. The germline V gene encodes CDR1 SQVTM and CDR2 ANQGSEA. The CDR3 has 14 amino acids. The J segment lost 2 bases and the V segment lost 6 bases, leaving 5 bases of the junction unmatched. CDR3 protein: CSVRDRGVQETQYF. In DNA, the CDR3 is TGCAGCGTACGGGACAGGGGGGTTCAAGAGACCCAGTACTTC.

This chain uses TRBV11-2 with TRBJ2-7; the D gene could be TRBD1 or TRBD2 (5 bases each). The CDR3 consists of 13 residues. CDR1 and CDR2 (germline): SGHAT, FQNNGV. V was shortened by 8 bases and J by 2 bases, with 13 bases between the two germline ends. The CDR3: CASGSGAPYEQYF. The CDR3 DNA is TGTGCCAGCGGTTCCGGGGCGCCCTACGAGCAGTACTTC.

Only a few counts were recorded for this clonotype. The CDR3 DNA reads as TGTGCCAGCAGCCTTGACAGGACCCCCACAGATACGCAGTATTTT. Its translation: CASSLDRTPTDTQYF. The rearrangement joins TRBV14 to TRBJ2-3, with TRBD1 as a possible D gene (6 bases). The V gene's germline CDR1 is SGHDN and CDR2 FVKESK. CDR3 length: 15 residues. Trimming cost V 4 bases and J 2 bases, with 13 bases left between them.

This rearrangement joins TRBV7-8 to TRBJ1-1; possible D gene TRBD1, 6 bases. V shed 5 bases and J shed 0 bases, with 13 bases lying between them. Germline CDR1 SGHVS, CDR2 FQNEAQ. The CDR3 extends over 15 amino acids. CDR3 in DNA: TGTGCCAGCAGCCCCCAGGGGACGGTGAACACTGAAGCTTTCTTT. It codes for CASSPQGTVNTEAFF.

The chain has TRBV20-1 and TRBJ2-7, with D perhaps TRBD1 (6 bases). Germline CDR1 reads DFQATT; CDR2 reads SNEGSKA (reference sequence). The V end lost 5 bases, the J end lost 3 bases, and 20 bases lay between the germline ends. The CDR3 spans 15 residues. CDR3 DNA: TGCAGTGCTCCCTCGATCAGGGGTGGAATCTACGAGCAGTACTTC. Its translation: CSAPSIRGGIYEQYF.

This clonotype was counted a single time. This rearrangement joins TRBV28 to TRBJ1-2; 10 nucleotides match TRBD1. Germline V CDR1 and CDR2: MDHEN, SYDVKM. J lost 0 bases, V lost 6 bases, and 13 bases had no gene match. This CDR3 is 18 amino acids long. The CDR3 bases are TGTGCCAGCAGATTCGGGACAGGGGATACCGTAACTAACTATGGCTACACCTTC. It encodes CASRFGTGDTVTNYGYTF.

The gene calls are TRBV4-3 and TRBJ2-4; D might be TRBD2 (7 bases). The J call is in doubt because the DNA end fits TRBJ2-7 better. The length of the CDR3 is 16 residues. The V gene's germline CDR1 is LGHNA and CDR2 YSLEER. DNA of the CDR3: TGCGCCAGCAGCCAAGGTTTTGCGGGGGCCGAATACGAGCAGTACTTC. Translated: CASSQGFAGAEYEQYF.

This chain links TRBV20-1 with TRBJ2-1, with 8 bases lining up with TRBD2. The CDR3 totals 17 residues. Trimming at V came to 2 bases and at J to 4 bases, leaving 13 bases not matched to a gene. Looked up from germline, CDR1 is DFQATT and CDR2 is SNEGSKA (reference sequence). The CDR3: CSARPRLGTSGYNEQFF. In DNA, the CDR3 is TGCAGTGCTAGACCGCGGTTGGGTACTAGCGGATACAATGAGCAGTTCTTC.

For the CDR3, the DNA is TGTGCCAGCAGTTTACGCCATGGGTACGAGCAGTACTTC. It yields the protein CASSLRHGYEQYF. This chain connects TRBV12-3 or TRBV12-4 to TRBJ2-7, with unresolved D. V was pared by 2 bases and J by 4 bases, with 9 bases between. The CDR3 has 13 residues.

This clonotype was seen only a few times. CDR3 sequence: CASSYSQGANYGYTF. The CDR3 nucleotides are TGTGCCAGCAGTTACTCGCAGGGAGCTAACTATGGCTACACCTTC. The chain is built from TRBV6-5 and TRBJ1-2; tentative D call: TRBD1 (5 bases). The CDR3 is made up of 15 amino acids. CDR1 is MNHEY and CDR2 is SVGAGI in the germline V gene. V lost 0 bases and J 0 bases, leaving 8 bases between the germline ends.

V and J are TRBV7-2 and TRBJ2-3; D is tentatively TRBD1 or TRBD2 (6 bases each). Trimming took 3 bases from V and 3 from J, leaving 16 bases between them. The CDR3 has 16 residues. Germline lookup yields CDR1 SGHTA and CDR2 FQGNSA. The CDR3 region has the DNA TGTGCCAGCAGCTTGTACACAGGGAGGCGTACAGATACGCAGTATTTT. The encoded protein is CASSLYTGRRTDTQYF.

This rearrangement joins TRBV6-5 to TRBJ2-5; TRBD1 agrees at 7 bases. The end of the DNA aligns better with TRBJ2-7, so the J call may be wrong. CDR3 length: 15 residues. Per the germline V gene, CDR1 is MNHEY and CDR2 is SVGAGI. This CDR3 is CASSYQTGKPYEQYF. In DNA, the CDR3 is TGTGCCAGCAGTTACCAGACAGGGAAGCCCTACGAGCAGTACTTC.

The chain is built from TRBV20-1 and TRBJ2-5; TRBD2 might be the D (5 bases). The CDR3 sequence is 14 residues long. V was cut by 3 bases and J by 5 bases, with 16 bases left in between. CDR1 and CDR2 (germline): DFQATT, SNEGSKA (reference sequence). The CDR3 DNA follows: TGCAGTGCTAGCTGGCCTTGCGGGTCGGAGACCCAGTACTTC. Its protein is CSASWPCGSETQYF.

This clonotype came up a few times. The genes are TRBV6-2 or TRBV6-3 and TRBJ2-1, with D unclear. Germline values: CDR1 MNHEY, CDR2 SVGEGT. The V end lost 7 bases, the J end lost 6 bases, and 7 bases lay between the germline ends. This CDR3 comprises 11 residues. CDR3 protein: CASTTTNEQFF. The CDR3 nucleotides read TGTGCCAGCACAACGACCAATGAGCAGTTCTTC.

CDR3 DNA sequence: TGTGCCAGCAGCTACTCGGGACTAGCGGGGGGGCCTTCGAGGGGCGAGCAGTACTTC. Its protein is CASSYSGLAGGPSRGEQYF. V usage is TRBV7-2 and J usage is TRBJ2-7; 16 nucleotides align to TRBD2. The V and J ends lost 4 bases and 6 bases, in that order; junction bases with no gene match: 15. The CDR3 sequence is 19 residues long. Germline CDR1 SGHTA, CDR2 FQGNSA.